A selection of T cell receptor beta chains follows, all from one sample in a study of cytomegalovirus exposure and HLA in healthy donors. Method: immunoSEQ multiplex PCR; TCRdb's copy keeps in-frame clones and lacks some. The sample lists about 130,000 clones, roughly 89% occurring once. Specimen: PBMCs. These receptors originate from a woman aged 18-35 years in good health and CMV-seropositive. The CDR3 runs from the conserved cysteine through the conserved F or W. Each record gives: CDR3 DNA, CDR3 protein, V gene, D gene, CDR3 length, clone size, J gene. A D gene is named only where the DNA matches it firmly. For some rows the clone size is stated as once, few or many, or as a class when expanded; others skip it.

TGTGCCAGCAGTTTAGACAGGGGGCGATACAATGAGCAGTTCTTC | CASSLDRGRYNEQFF | TRBV27 | TRBD1 | 15 | - | TRBJ2-1
TGTGCCAGCCGACAGGGGGCAATGGGTGGCTACACCTTC | CASRQGAMGGYTF | TRBV7-2 | TRBD1 | 13 | - | TRBJ1-2
TGTGCCAGCAGCGCAAGACTAGTGACTACCCAAGAGACCCAGTACTTC | CASSARLVTTQETQYF | TRBV7-2 | - | 16 | - | TRBJ2-5
TGTGCCAGCAGCAGGGGGGGGTCTGACAATGAGCAGTTCTTC | CASSRGGSDNEQFF | TRBV5-4 | - | 14 | - | TRBJ2-1
TGTGCCAGCACTCGCAGCCAGGGGACGGGTCAGCCCCAGCATTTT | CASTRSQGTGQPQHF | TRBV28 | - | 15 | - | TRBJ1-5
TGCGCCAGCAAAAAGCCGGGGGAGGCCACTGAAGCTTTCTTT | CASKKPGEATEAFF | TRBV5-1 | - | 14 | - | TRBJ1-1
TGTGCCAGCAGCTCAGGTTCTAATAATGAAAAACTGTTTTTT | CASSSGSNNEKLFF | TRBV9 | - | 14 | - | TRBJ1-4
TGTGCCAGCAGCTTCCGACAGAACGATGAGCAGTTCTTC | CASSFRQNDEQFF | TRBV7-8 | - | 13 | - | TRBJ2-1
TGTGCCAGTAGTATTTCGACTATCGGTACAGATACGCAGTATTTT | CASSISTIGTDTQYF | TRBV19 | - | 15 | - | TRBJ2-3
TGTGCCAGCAGCTCCCTTCCCTACAAGGGGACAGATACGCAGTATTTT | CASSSLPYKGTDTQYF | TRBV5-6 | - | 16 | - | TRBJ2-3
TGTGCCAGCAGCTTAGCGGTCGGGGGTCAGCCCCAGCATTTT | CASSLAVGGQPQHF | TRBV7-2 | - | 14 | - | TRBJ1-5
TGTGCCAGCAGCCCTACAGGGGCACAATACTATGGCTACACCTTC | CASSPTGAQYYGYTF | TRBV2 | TRBD1 | 15 | few | TRBJ1-2
TGCGCCAGCAGACCTCAGGGGTATATCGAGCAGTACTTC | CASRPQGYIEQYF | TRBV5-1 | - | 13 | few | TRBJ2-7
TGCGCCAGCAGCCAAGAACTAGCGGGGGCCGGGACCGGGGAGCTGTTTTTT | CASSQELAGAGTGELFF | TRBV4-1 | TRBD2 | 17 | once | TRBJ2-2
TGTGCCAGCAGTCCGGGACAGGGAAAGTACGAGCAGTACTTC | CASSPGQGKYEQYF | TRBV28 | TRBD1 | 14 | - | TRBJ2-7
TGTGCCAGCAGCTTAGAGCAGCGGAGAACTTACAATGAGCAGTTCTTC | CASSLEQRRTYNEQFF | TRBV13 | - | 16 | - | TRBJ2-1
TGTGCCAGCAGCTTGACCAGTACTAACCAAGAGACCCAGTACTTC | CASSLTSTNQETQYF | TRBV7-2 | - | 15 | - | TRBJ2-5
TGTGCCAGCAGCAGAGGACTAGCGGGGGGGCCCCCAACTTACAATGAGCAGTTCTTC | CASSRGLAGGPPTYNEQFF | TRBV13 | TRBD2 | 19 | - | TRBJ2-1
TGTGCCAGTAGTATCCTAAATCAGCCCCAGCATTTT | CASSILNQPQHF | TRBV19 | - | 12 | few | TRBJ1-5
TGTGCCACCAGCAGAGAGGGGCACTCGGGAGCTTTCTTT | CATSREGHSGAFF | TRBV15 | - | 13 | - | TRBJ1-1
TGTGCCAGCAGTGAACGGGCCAGGGATGAAAAACTGTTTTTT | CASSERARDEKLFF | TRBV6-1 | - | 14 | once | TRBJ1-4
TGTGCCAGCAGTAGGTCAGAGGGCTCTGGAAACACCATATATTTT | CASSRSEGSGNTIYF | TRBV27 | - | 15 | - | TRBJ1-3
TGTGCCAGCAGCTTTAGGGAGGGCCAGCCCCAGCATTTT | CASSFREGQPQHF | TRBV11-2 | - | 13 | - | TRBJ1-5
TGTGCCAGCAGTTTTTCCTCAGGGCCATCTAATTCACCCCTCCACTTT | CASSFSSGPSNSPLHF | TRBV28 | - | 16 | - | TRBJ1-6
TGTGCCAGCAGTTATGACAGGGATGGCACAGATACGCAGTATTTT | CASSYDRDGTDTQYF | TRBV6-5 | TRBD1 | 15 | once | TRBJ2-3
TGTGCCAGCAGGGAGCCTCGGGGTAACACCGGGGAGCTGTTTTTT | CASREPRGNTGELFF | TRBV6-1 | - | 15 | once | TRBJ2-2
TGTGCCAGCAGCTTCAAGGCGTCAGGGATAGCTGGCTACACCTTC | CASSFKASGIAGYTF | TRBV5-6 | - | 15 | - | TRBJ1-2
TGTGCCAGTAACGCTCAACGGTGGAGTGGCTACACCTTC | CASNAQRWSGYTF | TRBV19 | - | 13 | few | TRBJ1-2
TGTGCCAGTCAGGGGGCAGACCAAGAGACCCAGTACTTC | CASQGADQETQYF | TRBV2 | TRBD1 | 13 | once | TRBJ2-5
TGCGCCAGCAGCTTGGAGGGGGCGAAAGCTAACTATGGCTACACCTTC | CASSLEGAKANYGYTF | TRBV5-1 | TRBD1 | 16 | - | TRBJ1-2
TGTGCCAGCAGTCCGGGGGACTATGGCTACACCTTC | CASSPGDYGYTF | TRBV27 | - | 12 | once | TRBJ1-2
TGTGCCAGCAGCTTGGGAATAGCCGCCTACGAGCAGTACTTC | CASSLGIAAYEQYF | TRBV5-4 | - | 14 | - | TRBJ2-7
TGTGCCAGCAGGCTACAGGGGGCTGGTCAGCCCCAGCATTTT | CASRLQGAGQPQHF | TRBV6-6 | TRBD1 | 14 | - | TRBJ1-5
TGCAGCGTTGTCCAGGGTACCTATGGCTACACCTTC | CSVVQGTYGYTF | TRBV29-1 | - | 12 | - | TRBJ1-2
TGTGCCAGCAGCTTGCGTGCGACAGCCTACAATGAGCAGTTCTTC | CASSLRATAYNEQFF | TRBV5-6 | - | 15 | once | TRBJ2-1
TGTGCCAGCGGTGATGATGGACAGGGTGAGTTCTTC | CASGDDGQGEFF | TRBV5-6 | TRBD1 | 12 | - | TRBJ2-1
TGTGCCAGCTCAGCTACCGAAAGGGGTGGGACTGAAGCTTTCTTT | CASSATERGGTEAFF | TRBV18 | - | 15 | - | TRBJ1-1
TGTGCCAGCAGTGTAGTTCTGCTCGGGGAGCTGTTTTTT | CASSVVLLGELFF | TRBV2 | - | 13 | - | TRBJ2-2
TGTGCCAGCAGCTACAGCTCTGGGGCCAACGTCCTGACTTTC | CASSYSSGANVLTF | TRBV11-1 | - | 14 | - | TRBJ2-6
TGTGCCAGTAGTCCTTGGACAGGGGGAACCACTGAAGCTTTCTTT | CASSPWTGGTTEAFF | TRBV19 | TRBD1 | 15 | - | TRBJ1-1
TGTGCCAGCAGCTTGGGGACAGCAGGCTCCTACAATGAGCAGTTCTTC | CASSLGTAGSYNEQFF | TRBV5-8 | - | 16 | - | TRBJ2-1